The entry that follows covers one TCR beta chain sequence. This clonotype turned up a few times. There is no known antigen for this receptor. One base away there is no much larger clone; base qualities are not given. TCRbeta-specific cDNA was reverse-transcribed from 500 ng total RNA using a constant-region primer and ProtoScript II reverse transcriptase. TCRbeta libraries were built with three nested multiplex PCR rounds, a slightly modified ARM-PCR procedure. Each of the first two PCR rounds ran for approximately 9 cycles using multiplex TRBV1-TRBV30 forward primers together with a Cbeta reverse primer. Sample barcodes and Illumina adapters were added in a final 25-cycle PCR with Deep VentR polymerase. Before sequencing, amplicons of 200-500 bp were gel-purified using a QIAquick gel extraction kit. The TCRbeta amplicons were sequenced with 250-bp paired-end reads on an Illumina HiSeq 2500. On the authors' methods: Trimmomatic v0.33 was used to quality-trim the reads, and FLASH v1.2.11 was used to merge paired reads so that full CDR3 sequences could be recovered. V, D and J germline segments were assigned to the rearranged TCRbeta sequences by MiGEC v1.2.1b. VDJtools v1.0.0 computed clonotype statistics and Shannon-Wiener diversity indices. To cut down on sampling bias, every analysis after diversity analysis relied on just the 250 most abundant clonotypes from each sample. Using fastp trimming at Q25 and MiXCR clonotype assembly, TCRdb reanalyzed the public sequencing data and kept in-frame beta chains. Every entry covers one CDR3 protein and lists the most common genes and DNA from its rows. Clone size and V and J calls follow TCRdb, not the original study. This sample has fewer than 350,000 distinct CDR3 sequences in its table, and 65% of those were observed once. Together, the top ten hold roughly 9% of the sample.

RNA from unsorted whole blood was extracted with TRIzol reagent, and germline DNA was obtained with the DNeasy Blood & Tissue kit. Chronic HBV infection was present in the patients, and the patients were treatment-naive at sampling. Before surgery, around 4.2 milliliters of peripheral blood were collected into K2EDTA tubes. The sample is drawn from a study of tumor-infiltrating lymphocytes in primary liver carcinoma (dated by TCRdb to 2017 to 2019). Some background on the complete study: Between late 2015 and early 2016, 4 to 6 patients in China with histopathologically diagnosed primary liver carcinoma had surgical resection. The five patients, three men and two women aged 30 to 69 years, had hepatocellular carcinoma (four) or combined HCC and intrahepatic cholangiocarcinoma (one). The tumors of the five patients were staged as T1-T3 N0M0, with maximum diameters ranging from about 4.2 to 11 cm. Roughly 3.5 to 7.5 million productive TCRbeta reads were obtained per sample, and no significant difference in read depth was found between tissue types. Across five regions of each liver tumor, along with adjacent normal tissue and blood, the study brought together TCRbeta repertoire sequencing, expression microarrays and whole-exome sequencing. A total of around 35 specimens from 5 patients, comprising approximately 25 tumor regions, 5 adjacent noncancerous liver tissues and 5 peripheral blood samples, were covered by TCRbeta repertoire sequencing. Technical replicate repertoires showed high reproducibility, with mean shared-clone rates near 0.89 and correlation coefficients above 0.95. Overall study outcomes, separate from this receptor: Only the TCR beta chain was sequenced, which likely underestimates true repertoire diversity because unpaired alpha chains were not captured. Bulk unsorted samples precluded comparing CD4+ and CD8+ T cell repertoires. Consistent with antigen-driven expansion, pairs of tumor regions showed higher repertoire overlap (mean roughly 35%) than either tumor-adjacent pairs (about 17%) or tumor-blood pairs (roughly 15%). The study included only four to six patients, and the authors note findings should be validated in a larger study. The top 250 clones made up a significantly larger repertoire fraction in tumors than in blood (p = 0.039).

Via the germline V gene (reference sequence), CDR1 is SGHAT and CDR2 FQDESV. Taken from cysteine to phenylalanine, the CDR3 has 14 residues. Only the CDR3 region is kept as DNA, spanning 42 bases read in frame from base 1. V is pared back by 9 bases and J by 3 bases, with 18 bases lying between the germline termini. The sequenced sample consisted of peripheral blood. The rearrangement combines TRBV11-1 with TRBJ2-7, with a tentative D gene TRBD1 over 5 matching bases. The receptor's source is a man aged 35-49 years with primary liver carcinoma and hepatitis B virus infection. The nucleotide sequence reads TGTGCCAGTAGCCCGCCGCCAGGGCACTACGAGCAGTACTTC. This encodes CASSPPPGHYEQYF. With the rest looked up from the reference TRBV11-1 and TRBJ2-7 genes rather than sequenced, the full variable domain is EAEVAQSPRYKITEKSQAVAFWCDPISGHATLYWYRQILGQGPELLVQFQDESVVDDSQLPKDRFSAERLKGVDSTLKIQPAELGDSAMYLCASSPPPGHYEQYFGPGTRLTVT.